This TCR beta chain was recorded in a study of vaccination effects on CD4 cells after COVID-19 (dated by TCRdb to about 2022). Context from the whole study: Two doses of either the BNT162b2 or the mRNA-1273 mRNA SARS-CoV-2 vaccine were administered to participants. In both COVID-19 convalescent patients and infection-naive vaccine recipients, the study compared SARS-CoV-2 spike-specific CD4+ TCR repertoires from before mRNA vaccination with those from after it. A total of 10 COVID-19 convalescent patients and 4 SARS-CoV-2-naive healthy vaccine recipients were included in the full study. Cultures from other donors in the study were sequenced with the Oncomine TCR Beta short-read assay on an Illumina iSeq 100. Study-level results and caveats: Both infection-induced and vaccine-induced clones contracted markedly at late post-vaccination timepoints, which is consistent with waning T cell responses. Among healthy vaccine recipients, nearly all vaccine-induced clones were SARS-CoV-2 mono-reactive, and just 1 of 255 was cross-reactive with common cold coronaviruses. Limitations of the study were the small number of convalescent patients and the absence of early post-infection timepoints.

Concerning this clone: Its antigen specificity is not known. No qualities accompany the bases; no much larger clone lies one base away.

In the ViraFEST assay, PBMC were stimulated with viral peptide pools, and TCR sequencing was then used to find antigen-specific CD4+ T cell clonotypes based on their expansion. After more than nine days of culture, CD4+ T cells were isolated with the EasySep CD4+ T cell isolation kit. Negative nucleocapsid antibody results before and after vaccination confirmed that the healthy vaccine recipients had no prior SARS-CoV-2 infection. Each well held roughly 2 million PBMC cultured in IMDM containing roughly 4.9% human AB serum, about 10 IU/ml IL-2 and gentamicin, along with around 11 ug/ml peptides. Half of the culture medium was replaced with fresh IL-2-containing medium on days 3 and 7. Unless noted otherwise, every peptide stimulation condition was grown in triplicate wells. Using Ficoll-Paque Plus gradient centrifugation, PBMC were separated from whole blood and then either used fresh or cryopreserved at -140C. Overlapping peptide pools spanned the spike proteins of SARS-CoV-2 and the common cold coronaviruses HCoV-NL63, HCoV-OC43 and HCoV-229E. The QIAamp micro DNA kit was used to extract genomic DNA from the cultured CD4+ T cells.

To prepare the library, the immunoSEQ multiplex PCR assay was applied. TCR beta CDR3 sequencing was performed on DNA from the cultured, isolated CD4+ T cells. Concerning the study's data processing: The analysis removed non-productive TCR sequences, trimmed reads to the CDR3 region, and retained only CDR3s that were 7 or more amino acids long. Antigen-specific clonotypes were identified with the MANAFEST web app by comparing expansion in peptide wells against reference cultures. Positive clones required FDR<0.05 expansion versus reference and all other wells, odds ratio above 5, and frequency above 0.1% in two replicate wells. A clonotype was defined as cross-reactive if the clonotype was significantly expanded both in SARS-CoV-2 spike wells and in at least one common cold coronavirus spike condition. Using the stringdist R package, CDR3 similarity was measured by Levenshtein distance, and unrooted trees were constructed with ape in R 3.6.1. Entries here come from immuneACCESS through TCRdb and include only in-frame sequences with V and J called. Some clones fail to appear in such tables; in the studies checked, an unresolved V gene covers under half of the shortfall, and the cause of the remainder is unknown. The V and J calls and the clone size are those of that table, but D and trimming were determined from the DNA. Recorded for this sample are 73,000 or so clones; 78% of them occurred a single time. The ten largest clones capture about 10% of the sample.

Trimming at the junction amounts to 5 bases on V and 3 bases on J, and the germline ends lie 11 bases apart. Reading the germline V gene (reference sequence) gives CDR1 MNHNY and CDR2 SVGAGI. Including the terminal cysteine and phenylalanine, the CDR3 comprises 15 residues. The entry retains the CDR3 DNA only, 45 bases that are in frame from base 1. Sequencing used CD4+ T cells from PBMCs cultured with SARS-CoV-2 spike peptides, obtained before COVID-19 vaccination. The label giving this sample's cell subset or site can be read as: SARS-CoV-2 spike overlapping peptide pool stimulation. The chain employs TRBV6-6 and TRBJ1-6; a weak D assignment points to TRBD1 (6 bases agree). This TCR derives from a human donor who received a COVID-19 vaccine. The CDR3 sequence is CASSIGQNYNSPLHF. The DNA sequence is TGTGCCAGCAGTATCGGACAGAACTATAATTCACCCCTCCACTTT.